These 14 T cell receptor beta chains were sequenced from one sample in a study of identical twins (dated by TCRdb to the mid-2010s). The protocol used for the library was 5' RACE. TCRdb records Illumina HiSeq 2000 as the sequencer. Starting from the raw public reads, TCRdb applied fastp trimming at Q25, assembled clones with MiXCR and retained in-frame beta chains. A single entry per CDR3 protein holds the most common genes and DNA from its merged rows. Recorded for this sample are 420,000 or so distinct CDR3 sequences; approximately 17% of them occurred a single time. More than 10% of the sample goes to the ten largest clones. Sequencing input: naive T cells sorted from blood. Per the publication, the cell subset or site label means: cells isolated with a human naive T-cell isolation kit. The receptors derive from a man aged 50-60 years in good health.

The chain uses TRBV3-1 and TRBJ2-2, with D hard to call. CDR1 LGHDT and CDR2 YNNKEL come from the germline V gene (reference sequence). This CDR3 contains 15 residues. Trimming took off 0 bases at V and 3 bases at J, with 8 bases between the two ends. CDR3 sequence: CASSQEGLYTGELFF. CDR3 bases: TGTGCCAGCAGCCAAGAAGGTCTTTACACCGGGGAGCTGTTTTTT. Together with reference TRBV3-1 and TRBJ2-2, the CDR3 gives the full variable domain: DTAVSQTPKYLVTQMGNDKSIKCEQNLGHDTMYWYKQDSKKFLKIMFSYNNKELIINETVPNRFSPKSPDKAHLNLHINSLELGDSAVYFCASSQEGLYTGELFFGEGSRLTVL.

The chain joins TRBV5-1 to TRBJ2-1; D uncertain. CDR3 length: 15 residues. The germline V gene has CDR1 SGHRS and CDR2 YFSETQ. V was trimmed by 0 bases and J by 4 bases, leaving 11 bases between them. As DNA, the CDR3 is TGCGCCAGCAGCTTGGGGGCAGCCTTATACAATGAGCAGTTCTTC. This gives the protein CASSLGAALYNEQFF.

This clonotype was recorded at least ten times. The chain uses TRBV5-1 and TRBJ1-6; 7 nucleotides align to TRBD1. Germline V gene data show CDR1 as SGHRS and CDR2 as YFSETQ. This CDR3 contains 16 residues. Losses at the gene ends were 0 bases for V and 2 bases for J; bases not matched to a gene: 2. The CDR3 protein is CASSLDRGTYNSPLHF. For the CDR3, the DNA is TGCGCCAGCAGCTTGGACAGGGGAACCTATAATTCACCCCTCCACTTT.

V and J are TRBV5-1 and TRBJ1-1; 8 nucleotides line up with TRBD1. CDR3 length equals 16 residues. The junction had 12 bases not matched to a gene; V was cut back by 1 base and J by 7 bases. Germline loops: CDR1 SGHRS, CDR2 YFSETQ. In nucleotides, the CDR3 is TGCGCCAGCAGCTTGATGGCAGGGGGCGGAAGCCGTGAAGCTTTCTTT. Translated: CASSLMAGGGSREAFF.

The V call is TRBV7-9, the J call TRBJ2-1; D is unresolved. Germline CDR1 SEHNR, CDR2 FQNEAQ (reference sequence). This CDR3 is built from 15 residues. With 2 bases removed from V and 0 bases from J, the gap between germline ends came to 8 bases. The CDR3 sequence: CASSLPDRSYNEQFF. The CDR3 nucleotides are TGTGCCAGCAGCTTACCAGATCGCTCCTACAATGAGCAGTTCTTC.

This clonotype was counted many times. The rearrangement joins TRBV20-1 to TRBJ2-7; 8 bases agree with TRBD2. The V gene's germline CDR1 is DFQATT and CDR2 SNEGSKA (reference sequence). This CDR3 has 16 residues. V shed 0 bases, J shed 0 bases, and the junction held 7 bases outside the gene matches. Here the CDR3 DNA reads TGCAGTGCTAGAGATCTAGCGGGTACCCCCTCCTACGAGCAGTACTTC. It translates to CSARDLAGTPSYEQYF.

This clonotype was seen at least ten times. Here the CDR3 DNA reads TGTGCCAGCAGTTTTAGGCAGGGGTACAATGAGCAGTTCTTC. Its protein is CASSFRQGYNEQFF. The V call is TRBV12-3 or TRBV12-4, the J call TRBJ2-1, with D maybe TRBD1 (6 bases). The CDR3 is made up of 14 amino acids. V gave up 3 bases and J gave up 4 bases, with 10 bases separating them.

There are many counts of this clonotype. CDR3 nucleotides: TGCAGTGCTAGAGTTGGGGGTTCGGTAATCGGCGAGCAGTACTTC. As protein: CSARVGGSVIGEQYF. The chain employs TRBV20-1 and TRBJ2-7, with D perhaps given as TRBD1 or TRBD2 (5 bases each). In germline, CDR1 is DFQATT, CDR2 SNEGSKA (reference sequence). Trimming stripped 1 base from V and 6 bases from J, with 19 bases between. The CDR3 totals 15 residues.

This clonotype was detected only a few times. This sequence joins TRBV12-3 or TRBV12-4 and TRBJ2-1; 7 nucleotides match TRBD2. The CDR3 sequence is 15 residues long. V was clipped by 3 bases and J by 6 bases; unmatched bases: 8. CDR3 nucleotides: TGTGCCAGCAGTTTGTTTGCGGGAGCGACCAATGAGCAGTTCTTC. Amino acids: CASSLFAGATNEQFF.

Turning to this clonotype: A much larger clone is a single base away; this may be a read error. The chain combines TRBV30 with TRBJ2-1, with D unclear. The CDR3 spans 14 residues. V was cut by 0 bases and J by 6 bases, with 12 bases left in between. Germline CDR1 is GTSNPN and CDR2 is SVGIG (reference sequence). The chain's CDR3 is CAWSVTGTGNEQFF. CDR3 DNA: TGTGCCTGGAGTGTAACGGGTACGGGCAATGAGCAGTTCTTC.

For the CDR3, the DNA is TGCAGTGCTAGGGGGCGGGTGGACTTCCAAGAGACCCAGTACTTC. Its protein product is CSARGRVDFQETQYF. The rearrangement uses TRBV20-1 and TRBJ2-5; possibly TRBD1 or TRBD2 for D (5 bases each). V was clipped by 3 bases and J by 1 base, with 15 bases between them. CDR1 is DFQATT, CDR2 SNEGSKA, per germline (reference sequence). CDR3 length: 15 residues.

This clonotype turned up a few times. This chain joins TRBV7-8 and TRBJ1-1; D uncertain. This CDR3 has 16 residues. Germline V lookup: CDR1 SGHVS, CDR2 FQNEAQ. Deletions cut 5 bases from V and 4 bases from J, with 20 bases between. The CDR3 DNA follows: TGTGCCAGCAGCCCACACGGCGGACCACGGGGCACTGAAGCTTTCTTT. It encodes CASSPHGGPRGTEAFF.

This clonotype came up a few times. This chain connects TRBV10-2 to TRBJ1-3; a possible D gene is TRBD1 (5 bases). CDR1 and CDR2 (germline): WSHSY, SAAADI. This CDR3 region has 14 residues. Trimming removed 4 bases from V and 4 bases from J, with 11 bases in between. The CDR3 coding sequence is TGCGCCAGCAGTGGACCGGGGCCCGGAAACACCATATATTTT. Translation gives CASSGPGPGNTIYF.

This clonotype was seen a few times. The rearrangement joins TRBV28 to TRBJ1-4; D is undetermined. The CDR3 has 11 residues. V was trimmed by 7 bases and J by 7 bases, leaving 7 bases between them. Germline values: CDR1 MDHEN, CDR2 SYDVKM. The CDR3, as DNA: TGTGCCAGCAAGATTCTTGAAAAACTGTTTTTT. As protein: CASKILEKLFF.